This T cell receptor beta chain is from a study of T cell changes during pregnancy in multiple sclerosis. Method: immunoSEQ multiplex PCR; TCRdb's copy keeps in-frame clones and lacks some. The table has about 53,000 clones, roughly 91% seen once. Germline V CDR1 and CDR2: KGHSH, LQKENI. The V end was cut by 6 bases, the J end by 1 base, with 12 bases between. The CDR3 sequence is 14 residues long. The chain joins TRBV18 to TRBJ1-1; D gene unclear. The TCR originated in a female donor with multiple sclerosis, enrolled in a pregnancy study. The starting material was CD4+ T cells from peripheral blood mononuclear cells, obtained in the third trimester of pregnancy. The CDR3 protein is CASSRGTSNTEAFF. In nucleotides, the CDR3 is TGTGCCAGCTCTCGCGGCACGTCGAACACTGAAGCTTTCTTT.